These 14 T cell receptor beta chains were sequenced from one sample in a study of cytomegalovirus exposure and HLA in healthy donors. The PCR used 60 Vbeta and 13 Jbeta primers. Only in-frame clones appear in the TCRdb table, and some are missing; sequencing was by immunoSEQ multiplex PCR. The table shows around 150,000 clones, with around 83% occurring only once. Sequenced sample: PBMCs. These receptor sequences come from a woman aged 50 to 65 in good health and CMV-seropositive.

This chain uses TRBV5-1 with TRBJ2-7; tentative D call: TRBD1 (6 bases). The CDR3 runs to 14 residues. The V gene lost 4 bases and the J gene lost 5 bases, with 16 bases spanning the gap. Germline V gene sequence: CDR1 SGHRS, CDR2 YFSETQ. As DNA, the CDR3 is TGCGCCAGCAGCCTCCCCGGGACAAGGAACGAGCAGTACTTC. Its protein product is CASSLPGTRNEQYF.

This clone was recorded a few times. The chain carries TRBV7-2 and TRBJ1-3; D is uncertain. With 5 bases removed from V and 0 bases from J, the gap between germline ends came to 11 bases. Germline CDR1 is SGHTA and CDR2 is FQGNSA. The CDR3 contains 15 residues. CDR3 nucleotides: TGTGCCAGCAGCCCCCTCACGAGCTCTGGAAACACCATATATTTT. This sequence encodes CASSPLTSSGNTIYF.

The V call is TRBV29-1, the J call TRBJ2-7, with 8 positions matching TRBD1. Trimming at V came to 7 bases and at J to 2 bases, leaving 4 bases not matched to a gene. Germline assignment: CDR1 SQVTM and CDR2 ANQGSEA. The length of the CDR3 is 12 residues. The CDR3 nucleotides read TGCAGCGCCATGACAGGGGCCTACGAGCAGTACTTC. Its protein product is CSAMTGAYEQYF.

The CDR3 sequence is CASSPTGTANTGELFF. DNA for the CDR3: TGCGCCAGCAGTCCAACCGGGACAGCGAACACCGGGGAGCTGTTTTTT. The gene calls are TRBV5-1 and TRBJ2-2; TRBD1 matches at 7 bases. This CDR3 is built from 16 residues. V lost 5 bases to trimming and J lost 0 bases; unmatched junction nucleotides: 7. Germline CDR1 reads SGHRS; CDR2 reads YFSETQ.

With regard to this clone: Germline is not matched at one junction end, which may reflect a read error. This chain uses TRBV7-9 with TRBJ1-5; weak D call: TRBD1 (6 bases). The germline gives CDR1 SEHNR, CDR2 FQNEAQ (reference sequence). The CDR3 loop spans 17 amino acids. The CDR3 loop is CSSSLGRWGQSNQPQHF. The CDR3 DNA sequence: TGTTCCAGCAGCTTAGGCCGGTGGGGGCAGTCAAATCAGCCCCAGCATTTT. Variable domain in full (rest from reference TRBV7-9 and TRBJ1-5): DTGVSQNPRHKITKRGQNVTFRCDPISEHNRLYWYRQTLGQGPEFLTYFQNEAQLEKSRLLSDRFSAERPKGSFSTLEIQRTEQGDSAMYLCSSSLGRWGQSNQPQHFGDGTRLSIL.

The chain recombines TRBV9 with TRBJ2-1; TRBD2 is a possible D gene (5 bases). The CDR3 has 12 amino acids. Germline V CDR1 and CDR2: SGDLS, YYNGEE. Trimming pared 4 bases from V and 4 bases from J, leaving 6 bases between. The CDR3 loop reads CASSRGYNEQFF. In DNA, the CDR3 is TGTGCCAGCAGCCGAGGGTACAATGAGCAGTTCTTC.

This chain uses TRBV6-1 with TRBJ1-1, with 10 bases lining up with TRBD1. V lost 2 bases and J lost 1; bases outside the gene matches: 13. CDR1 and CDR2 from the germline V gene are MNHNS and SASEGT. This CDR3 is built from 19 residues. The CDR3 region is CASSEWTGGDMMQNTEAFF. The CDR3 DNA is TGTGCCAGCAGTGAATGGACAGGGGGGGACATGATGCAGAACACTGAAGCTTTCTTT.

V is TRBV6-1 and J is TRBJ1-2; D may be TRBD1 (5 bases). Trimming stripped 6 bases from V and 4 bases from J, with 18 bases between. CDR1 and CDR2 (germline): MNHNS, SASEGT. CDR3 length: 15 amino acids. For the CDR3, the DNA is TGTGCCAGCAGGGTTCCCACAGGCCCTCCCTATGGCTACACCTTC. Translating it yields CASRVPTGPPYGYTF.

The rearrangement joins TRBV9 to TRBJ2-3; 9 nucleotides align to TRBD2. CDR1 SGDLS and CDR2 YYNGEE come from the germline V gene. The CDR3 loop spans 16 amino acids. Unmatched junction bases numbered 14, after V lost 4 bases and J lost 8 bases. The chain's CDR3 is CASSPRGGLEQGTQYF. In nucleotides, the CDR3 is TGTGCCAGCAGCCCGCGGGGGGGCCTGGAACAAGGTACGCAGTATTTT.

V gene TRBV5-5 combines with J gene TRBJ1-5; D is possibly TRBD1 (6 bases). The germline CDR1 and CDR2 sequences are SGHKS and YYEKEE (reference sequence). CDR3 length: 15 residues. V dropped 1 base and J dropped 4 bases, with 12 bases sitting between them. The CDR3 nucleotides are TGTGCCAGCAGCTTGTTTACAGGGACGAATCAGCCCCAGCATTTT. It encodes CASSLFTGTNQPQHF.

CDR3 DNA sequence: TGTGCCAGCTCTTCCGGGACTAGCTACAATGAGCAGTTCTTC. It yields the protein CASSSGTSYNEQFF. V usage is TRBV18 and J usage is TRBJ2-1; 8 bases are shared with TRBD2. CDR3 size: 14 residues. Germline V lookup: CDR1 KGHSH, CDR2 LQKENI. J lost 3 bases, V lost 6 bases, and 4 bases had no gene match.

The CDR3 here is CASSIPGRGTDTQYF. In DNA, the CDR3 is TGTGCCAGTAGTATCCCCGGGAGAGGCACAGATACGCAGTATTTT. The J gene is TRBJ2-3, the V gene TRBV19; the D gene is possibly TRBD2 (6 bases). Germline values: CDR1 LNHDA, CDR2 SQIVND (reference sequence). CDR3 size: 15 residues. V lost 3 bases, J lost 1 base, and 11 bases lay in between.

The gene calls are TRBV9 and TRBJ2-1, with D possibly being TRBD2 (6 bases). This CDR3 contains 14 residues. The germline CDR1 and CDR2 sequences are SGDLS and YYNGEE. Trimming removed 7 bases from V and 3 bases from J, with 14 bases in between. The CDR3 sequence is CASASDTIYNEQFF. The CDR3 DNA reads TGTGCCAGCGCTAGCGACACGATCTACAATGAGCAGTTCTTC.

The CDR3 region is CAGNRVATEAFF. CDR3 sequence (DNA): TGTGCTGGTAACAGGGTCGCGACTGAAGCTTTCTTT. The chain recombines TRBV30 with TRBJ1-1; D perhaps matches TRBD1 (6 bases). CDR1 and CDR2 from the germline V gene are GTSNPN and SVGIG (reference sequence). The CDR3 spans 12 residues.